This T cell receptor beta chain was recovered during a study of shared clonotypes between healthy human individuals (TCRdb year 2020). With regard to the full study: The cohort included a few men and two women between 18 and 49 years of age. For each donor, CD4 naive and CD4 memory were each given three plates, CD8 naive was given two plates, and CD8 memory was given one plate. To estimate repertoire size and how much clonotypes are shared between individuals, the study performed deep sequencing of blood TCR repertoires from a few healthy adults. Different laboratories and diverse techniques were used to prepare libraries and sequence TCR repertoires, to increase sequencing depth and limit assay-specific biases. Each donor's leukapheresis produced roughly between roughly 0.94 and 9.5 billion PBMCs.

A note on this clone: It lacks a known antigen. Nothing much larger sits one base from this clone, and base qualities are not available.

Healthy HIV-negative adults with no recently reported acute infections or vaccinations were included as donors. Only Caucasian adults living in Nashville, Tennessee, USA were represented among the donors. CD4+ T cells were enriched through magnetic negative selection, after which naive cells were positively selected on CD45RA and the remaining negative fraction served as the memory subset. After blood collection by leukapheresis, PBMCs were isolated using Ficoll-Histopaque density gradient centrifugation and then cryopreserved in the vapor phase of liquid nitrogen. Analytical flow cytometry was used to check the purity and quantity of every magnetically sorted T cell population. From each sorted fraction, genomic DNA was isolated and quantified by UV absorbance on a Nanodrop 2000c. TCR CDR3 regions were amplified from genomic DNA by multiplex PCR using the deep immunoSEQ assay. For each cell subset, the extracted genomic DNA was distributed evenly across all wells of several immunoSEQ 96-well plates, and each plate served as one replicate. For sorted subsets, roughly 200 ng of genomic DNA, equivalent to roughly 30,000 T cell genomes, went into each replicate PCR. Purified libraries were quantified with a Qubit 3.0 fluorometer, sized on a Bioanalyzer 2100, and re-quantified with the KAPA Library Quantification kit. Every immunoSEQ 96-well plate was sequenced on a dedicated single-read 150-cycle Illumina NextSeq 550 flow cell. For the original study's pipeline: Because the immunoSEQ output included only junctional sequences and no quality scores, the filtering could not be the same as the filtering used for full-length reads. To assign V/J genes and CDR3, sequences were annotated against IMGT germline references using PyIR, a Python wrapper for IgBLAST v1.9. Any read was removed if the V/J assignment was weak (E-value above 1e-6), the CDR3 was missing, or the read contained stop codons, out-of-frame junctions, or ambiguous translated residues. V3J clonotypes were defined as sequences sharing an identical inferred V gene, J gene, and CDR3 amino acid sequence. The percentage overlap between two repertoires was calculated by dividing the number of shared unique clonotypes by the size of the smaller repertoire. RTK rarefaction, the Chao1 estimator, and Recon v2.1 estimates of unobserved clonotypes were used to assess repertoire richness. For all TCRbeta clonotypes obtained by the gDNA method from several donors, generation probabilities were computed with OLGA. The clones in this table, taken by TCRdb from immuneACCESS, are in-frame only. Not every clone is retained; where verified, under half of the shortfall comes from an unresolved V gene, and the cause of the rest is unknown. V and J calls and clone size are copied from that table; D and trimming were computed from the DNA. The sample data list over a million clones, and 98% of these were observed just once. Approximately 0.38% of the sample rests with the top ten.

CDR1 SGHRS and CDR2 YFSETQ were looked up in the germline V gene. From cysteine to phenylalanine, the CDR3 is 15 amino acids long. The kept DNA is CDR3 alone, 45 bases in frame from the first base. Relative to germline, V is 1 base shorter and J is 4 bases shorter, with 14 bases between their ends. Study-level results and caveats: Because the study included only a small number of donors, the genetic and exposure-history diversity represented was limited. Rarefaction of sorted-subset datasets indicated incomplete sequencing despite the large sequencing depth. Pairwise subsampling indicated that sequencing depth was expected to affect the degree of clonotype sharing among donors. Sampling was restricted to blood, and TCR repertoires in tissue are likely to differ from TCR repertoires in blood. Clonotypes shared by all four sorted-subset donors showed higher generation probabilities than non-shared clonotypes. Across a handful of donors, approximately 5% of naive CD4, around 3.5% of naive CD8, 2.3% of memory CD4, and under 0.45% of memory CD8 clonotypes were shared. Naive subsets generally had larger estimated clonotype richness than memory subsets.

Specimen: naive CD4+ T cells sorted from blood. What the cell subset or site label conveys for this sample: CD45RA+ positively selected. The source of this sequence is a man aged 25 to 45 in good health. The chain couples TRBV5-1 to TRBJ2-5; the D call is tentative, TRBD1 or TRBD2, as each matches 5 bases. CDR3 protein: CASSLQGPVLETQYF. Here is the DNA: TGCGCCAGCAGCTTGCAGGGACCAGTTCTAGAGACCCAGTACTTC.